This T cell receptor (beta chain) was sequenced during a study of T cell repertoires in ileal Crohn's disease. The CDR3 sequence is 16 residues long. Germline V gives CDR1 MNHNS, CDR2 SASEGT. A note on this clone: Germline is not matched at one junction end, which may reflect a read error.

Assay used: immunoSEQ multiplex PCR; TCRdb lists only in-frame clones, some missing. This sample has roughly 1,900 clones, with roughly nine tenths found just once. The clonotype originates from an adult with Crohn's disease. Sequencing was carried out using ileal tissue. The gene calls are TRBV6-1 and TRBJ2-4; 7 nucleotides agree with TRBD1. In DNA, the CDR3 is TGTGCCAGCAGTGAAGTGGTCGGGACAGCCAGAAACATTCAGTACTTC. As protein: CASSEVVGTARNIQYF.